Sequencing of this TCR beta chain was carried out in a study of spatial heterogeneity in lung cancer. Specified time point: blood at routine non-recurrence follow-up after resection. The study sequenced unsorted whole RNA from tumor, nontumor lung or frozen PBMC. The CDR3 contains 13 residues. V lost 3 bases, J lost 0 bases, and 5 bases lay in between. This clonotype was observed a few times. TCRdb fed the 5' RACE reads into MiXCR, producing one record per CDR3 protein. This sample yields around 110,000 distinct CDR3 sequences, of which 9% to 15% are seen a single time; 16% belongs to the top ten. The chain couples TRBV12-3 or TRBV12-4 to TRBJ1-1, with D hard to call. The sample was PBMCs, taken at follow-up. The receptor was derived from a male donor with early-stage non-small cell lung cancer. CDR3 in amino acids: CASSLVLNTEAFF. The CDR3 DNA follows: TGTGCCAGCAGTTTGGTGTTGAACACTGAAGCTTTCTTT.